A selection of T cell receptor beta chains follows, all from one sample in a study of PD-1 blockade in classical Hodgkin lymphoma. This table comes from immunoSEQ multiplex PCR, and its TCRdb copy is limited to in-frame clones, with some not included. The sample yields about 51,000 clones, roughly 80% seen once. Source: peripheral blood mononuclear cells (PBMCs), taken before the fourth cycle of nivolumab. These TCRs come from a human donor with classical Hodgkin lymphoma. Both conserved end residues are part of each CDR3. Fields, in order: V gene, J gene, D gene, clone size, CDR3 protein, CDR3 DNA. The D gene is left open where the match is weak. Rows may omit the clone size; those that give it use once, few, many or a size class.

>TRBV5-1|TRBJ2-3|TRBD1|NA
CASSGSTGAGDTQYF
TGCGCCAGCAGTGGATCGACAGGGGCGGGAGATACGCAGTATTTT
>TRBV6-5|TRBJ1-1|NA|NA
CASSFLPGRNTEAFF
TGTGCCAGCAGTTTCCTACCGGGAAGGAACACTGAAGCTTTCTTT
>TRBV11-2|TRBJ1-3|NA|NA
CASSQGPVSGNTIYF
TGTGCCAGCAGTCAAGGCCCTGTCTCTGGAAACACCATATATTTT
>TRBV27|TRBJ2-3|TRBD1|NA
CASSLRDRSTDTQYF
TGTGCCAGCAGTTTAAGGGACAGAAGCACAGATACGCAGTATTTT
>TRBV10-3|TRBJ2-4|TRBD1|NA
CAIGETGKNIQYF
TGTGCCATCGGAGAGACAGGGAAAAACATTCAGTACTTC
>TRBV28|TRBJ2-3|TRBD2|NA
CASSFGDRLAATTDTQYF
TGTGCCAGCAGTTTCGGAGATCGACTAGCGGCCACCACAGATACGCAGTATTTT
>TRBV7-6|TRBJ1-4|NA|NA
CASSLRPATNEKLFF
TGTGCCAGCAGCTTAAGGCCCGCAACTAATGAAAAACTGTTTTTT
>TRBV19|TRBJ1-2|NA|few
CASSPRSGRGYGYTF
TGTGCCAGTAGTCCTCGGTCAGGGCGGGGGTATGGCTACACCTTC
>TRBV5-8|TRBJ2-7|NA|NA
CASSFGGGPTF
TGTGCCAGCAGCTTTGGGGGGGGCCCCACTTTC
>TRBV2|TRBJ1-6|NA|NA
CASSPRELNSPLHF
TGTGCCAGCAGTCCCAGGGAACTTAATTCACCCCTCCACTTT
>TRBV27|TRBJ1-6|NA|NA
CASSLAGSSYSSPLHF
TGTGCCAGCAGTTTGGCAGGGTCCTCCTACTCTTCACCCCTCCACTTT
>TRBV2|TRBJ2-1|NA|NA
CASSETGVGEQFF
TGTGCCAGCAGTGAAACCGGGGTCGGTGAGCAGTTCTTC
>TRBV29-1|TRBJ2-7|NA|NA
CSVDTSLGYYF
TGCAGCGTTGATACCAGCCTAGGCTATTACTTC